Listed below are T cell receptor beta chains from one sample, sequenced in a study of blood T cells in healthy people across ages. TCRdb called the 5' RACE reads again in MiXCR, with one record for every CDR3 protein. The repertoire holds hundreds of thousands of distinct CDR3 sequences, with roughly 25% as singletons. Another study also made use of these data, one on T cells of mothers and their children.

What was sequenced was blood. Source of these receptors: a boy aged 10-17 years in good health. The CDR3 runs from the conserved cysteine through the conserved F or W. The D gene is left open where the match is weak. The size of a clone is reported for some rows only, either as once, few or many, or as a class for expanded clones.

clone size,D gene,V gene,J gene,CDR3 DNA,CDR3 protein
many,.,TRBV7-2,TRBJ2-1,TGTGCCAGCAGCTTAGCTGGGGGGGCTGAATATGAGCAGTTCTTC,CASSLAGGAEYEQFF
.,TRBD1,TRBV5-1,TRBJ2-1,TGCGCCAGCAGTCTGACAACGGGACAGGGAATCTACAATGAGCAGTTCTTC,CASSLTTGQGIYNEQFF
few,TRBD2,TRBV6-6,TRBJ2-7,TGTGCCAGCAGGAAGGGGTCCGGGGGGTCCTACGAGCAGTACTTC,CASRKGSGGSYEQYF
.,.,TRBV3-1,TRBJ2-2,TGTGCCAGCAGCCCCCTGACAGGAAAGGCCGGGGAGCTGTTTTTT,CASSPLTGKAGELFF
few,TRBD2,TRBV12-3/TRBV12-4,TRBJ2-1,TGTGCCAGCAGTAACCTAGCGGGGCCCAATGAGCAGTTCTTC,CASSNLAGPNEQFF
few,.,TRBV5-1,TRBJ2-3,TGCGCCAGCAGCTTGGGTTATGACGGAGGTAGCACAGATACGCAGTATTTT,CASSLGYDGGSTDTQYF
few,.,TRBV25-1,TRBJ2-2,TGTGCCAGCAGTAAAGGGGGGGGTGGAACCGGGGAGCTGTTTTTT,CASSKGGGGTGELFF
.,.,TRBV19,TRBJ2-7,TGTGCCAGTAGTATCGGTGGGGGGCTGAGCTCCTACGAGCAGTACTTC,CASSIGGGLSSYEQYF
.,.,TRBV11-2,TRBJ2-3,TGTGCCAGCAGCTTTAAGGGAGCAGCCAGCACTAGCACAGATACGCAGTATTTT,CASSFKGAASTSTDTQYF
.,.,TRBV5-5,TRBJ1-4,TGTGCCAGCAGCTTCGATCAGTTTGCAACTAATGAAAAACTGTTTTTT,CASSFDQFATNEKLFF
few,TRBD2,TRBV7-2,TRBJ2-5,TGTGCCAGCAGCTGGGTGGAGCGGGGGGGTATTAGGGAGACCCAGTACTTC,CASSWVERGGIRETQYF
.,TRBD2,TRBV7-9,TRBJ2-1,TGTGCCAGCACCTTGACTAGCGGGATTCCTTACAATGAGCAGTTCTTC,CASTLTSGIPYNEQFF
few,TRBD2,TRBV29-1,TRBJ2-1,TGCAGCGTGGAGACTAGCGGGAGGGTCAATGAGCAGTTCTTC,CSVETSGRVNEQFF
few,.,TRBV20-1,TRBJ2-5,TGCAGTGCTAGAGACGGGTATGGGAGTTGGTACTTC,CSARDGYGSWYF
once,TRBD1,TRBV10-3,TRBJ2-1,TGTGCCATCGGGACAGGGGGCATCAATGAGCAGTTCTTC,CAIGTGGINEQFF
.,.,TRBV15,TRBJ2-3,TGTGCCACCAGCAGAGAACTTACAATGGGCACAGATACGCAGTATTTT,CATSRELTMGTDTQYF
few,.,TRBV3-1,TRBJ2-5,TGTGCCAGCAGCGACCGAGGGGGCCAAGAGACCCAGTACTTC,CASSDRGGQETQYF
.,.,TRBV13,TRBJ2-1,TGTGCCAGCAGCTTACTCGGGGGCCACTACAGGGAGCAGTTCTTC,CASSLLGGHYREQFF
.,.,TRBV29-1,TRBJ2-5,TGCAGCGTTGACACAGGAGAAAACCAAGAGACCCAGTACTTC,CSVDTGENQETQYF
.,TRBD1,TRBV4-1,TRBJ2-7,TGCGCCAGCAGCCAAGAAAGGGGGCGCGGCGAGCAGTACTTC,CASSQERGRGEQYF
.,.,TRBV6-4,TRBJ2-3,TGTGCCAGCAGTGACCCAGGGTCGGGCGCAGATACGCAGTATTTT,CASSDPGSGADTQYF
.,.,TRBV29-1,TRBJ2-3,TGCAGCGTTGAAGGACATGTAGGGGGGGCTTGGAGCACAGATACGCAGTATTTT,CSVEGHVGGAWSTDTQYF
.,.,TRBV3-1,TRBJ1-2,TGTGCCAGCAGCCAGGGGGCTACCGGCTATGGCTACACCTTC,CASSQGATGYGYTF
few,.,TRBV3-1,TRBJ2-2,TGTGCCAGCAGCTGGGCCGATGTGGGCACCGGGGAGCTGTTTTTT,CASSWADVGTGELFF
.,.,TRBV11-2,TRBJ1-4,TGTGCCAGCAGCTTACAGCGGACTAATGAAAAACTGTTTTTT,CASSLQRTNEKLFF
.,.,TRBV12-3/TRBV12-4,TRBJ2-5,TGTGCCAGCAGTTTCGGGGGGCAGGGTGGGACCCAGTACTTC,CASSFGGQGGTQYF
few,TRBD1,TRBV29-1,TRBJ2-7,TGCATAGCACAGGGGGCGTCTAGTGAGCAGTACTTC,CIAQGASSEQYF
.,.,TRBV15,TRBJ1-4,TGTGCCACCAGCAAAAACCAAGAGGCGCTGTTTTTT,CATSKNQEALFF
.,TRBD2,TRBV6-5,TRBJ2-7,TGTGCCAGCAGACTAGCGGGAGCAGGGGAGCAGTACTTC,CASRLAGAGEQYF
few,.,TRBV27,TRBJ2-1,TGTGCCACCACGGGTCCAATTGGGCAGTTCTTC,CATTGPIGQFF
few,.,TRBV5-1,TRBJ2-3,TGCGCCAGCAGCTTGGAGGTTCGTCCTAGCACAGATACGCAGTATTTT,CASSLEVRPSTDTQYF
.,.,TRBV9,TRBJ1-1,TGTGCCAGCAGCGTAACCCCTACGGTGAACACTGAAGCTTTCTTT,CASSVTPTVNTEAFF
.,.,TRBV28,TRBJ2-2,TGTGCCAGCAGTTTACCCCCCGGGGGGAACACCGGGGAGCTGTTTTTT,CASSLPPGGNTGELFF
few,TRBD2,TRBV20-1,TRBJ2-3,TGCAGTGCTAGAGTGGCTAGCGGGGGGAGGACAGATACGCAGTATTTT,CSARVASGGRTDTQYF
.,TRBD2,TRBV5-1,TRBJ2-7,TGCGCCAGCAGCTTGGCCTCGGGGGGGACAATCTCCTACGAGCAGTACTTC,CASSLASGGTISYEQYF
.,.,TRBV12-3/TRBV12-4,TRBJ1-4,TGTGCCAGCAGTTTTAGAGGCAGGGCTAATGAAAAACTGTTTTTT,CASSFRGRANEKLFF
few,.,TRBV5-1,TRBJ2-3,TGCGCCAGCAGCTTCTGGGGGCAGCCCACAGATACGCAGTATTTT,CASSFWGQPTDTQYF